Below, 25 T cell receptor beta chains from the same sample are listed, as sequenced in a study of chemoradiotherapy in HPV16-positive cancers. The protocol was immunoSEQ multiplex PCR, while the TCRdb copy is restricted to in-frame clones and leaves out a portion. Found here are some 5,000 clones, 78% of them singletons; the top ten hold about 5%. The sample here was tumor tissue, taken from a patient who underwent chemoradiotherapy. The receptors were gathered from a human donor with HPV-associated anogenital cancer.

This clone has just a few counts. This chain connects TRBV11-2 to TRBJ1-2, with D maybe TRBD1 (5 bases). V shed 4 bases and J shed 8 bases, with 8 bases lying between them. Germline CDR1 reads SGHAT; CDR2 reads FQNNGV. This CDR3 region has 11 residues. The CDR3 region is CASSSYRGYTF. The CDR3 region has the DNA TGTGCCAGCAGCTCATACAGGGGCTACACCTTC.

The V gene is TRBV7-9, the J gene TRBJ2-3, with TRBD2 identical over 7 bases. The V segment lost 3 bases and the J segment 11 bases; nucleotides outside the gene matches: 11. Germline-derived CDR1 and CDR2 are SEHNR and FQNEAQ (reference sequence). The CDR3 extends over 14 amino acids. In DNA form, the CDR3 reads TGTGCCAGCAGCTTGGAAACCGGGGGGATGAGGCAGTATTTT. Translating it yields CASSLETGGMRQYF.

This clone was detected only a few times. J is TRBJ1-2 and V is TRBV20-1, with unresolved D. V lost 3 bases and J lost 10, with 12 bases in between. CDR1 is DFQATT and CDR2 is SNEGSKA in the germline V gene (reference sequence). The CDR3 has 11 amino acids. The CDR3 sequence is CSASFGVNYTF. The CDR3 DNA follows: TGCAGTGCTAGTTTTGGGGTAAACTACACCTTC.

This chain joins TRBV30 and TRBJ1-3; TRBD1 agrees at 7 bases. The germline V gene encodes CDR1 GTSNPN and CDR2 SVGIG (reference sequence). The V gene end was trimmed by 2 bases and the J gene end by 0 bases; junction bases not matched to a gene: 1. The CDR3 is 14 residues long. The CDR3 DNA reads as TGTGCCTGGAGTACAGGGGCCTCTGGAAACACCATATATTTT. Amino acid sequence: CAWSTGASGNTIYF.

The chain couples TRBV5-6 to TRBJ2-2; a possible D gene is TRBD1 (6 bases). The CDR3 runs to 15 residues. V was pared by 6 bases and J by 1 base, with 13 bases between. The V gene's germline CDR1 is SGHDT and CDR2 YYEEEE. CDR3 residues: CASKNRALNTGELFF. The DNA for the CDR3 is TGTGCCAGCAAAAACAGGGCCCTGAACACCGGGGAGCTGTTTTTT.

CDR3 amino acids: CASSQRGLAGVSGELFF. In DNA form, the CDR3 reads TGTGCCAGCAGCCAAAGGGGACTAGCGGGGGTCAGCGGGGAGCTGTTTTTT. The chain combines TRBV14 with TRBJ2-2; 14 bases align to TRBD2. The CDR3 sequence is 17 residues long. The junction had 6 bases not matched to a gene; V was cut back by 2 bases and J by 7 bases. The V gene's germline CDR1 is SGHDN and CDR2 FVKESK.

This clone is large within its sample. V usage is TRBV25-1 and J usage is TRBJ2-2, with 7 bases matching TRBD1. V was pared by 5 bases and J by 3 bases, with 0 bases of the junction left unmatched. CDR3 length: 13 residues. Per the germline V gene, CDR1 is MGHDK and CDR2 is SYGVNS. The CDR3 is CASSTGDTGELFF. CDR3 DNA sequence: TGTGCCAGCAGTACAGGGGACACCGGGGAGCTGTTTTTT.

The V gene is TRBV29-1, the J gene TRBJ2-1, with TRBD2 as a possible D gene (5 bases). CDR1 is SQVTM, CDR2 ANQGSEA, per germline. The CDR3 loop spans 19 amino acids. V lost 3 bases and J 2 bases, leaving 26 bases between the germline ends. The CDR3 sequence: CSVDRAWKRDREAYNEQFF. CDR3 bases: TGCAGCGTTGATCGAGCTTGGAAACGGGATCGTGAGGCCTACAATGAGCAGTTCTTC.

The chain combines TRBV7-2 with TRBJ1-2; unclear D gene. The CDR3 is made up of 12 amino acids. Germline lookup yields CDR1 SGHTA and CDR2 FQGNSA. V was cut by 1 base and J by 4 bases, with 4 bases left in between. The CDR3 protein is CASSLGTYGYTF. DNA of the CDR3: TGTGCCAGCAGCTTAGGGACCTATGGCTACACCTTC.

This chain links TRBV7-3 with TRBJ2-3; a weak D match, TRBD2 (5 bases). The germline V gene encodes CDR1 SGHTA and CDR2 FQGTGA. Trimming took 3 bases from V and 1 from J, leaving 11 bases between them. This CDR3 spans 15 amino acids. The CDR3 here is CASSLTGSRTDTQYF. The CDR3 DNA follows: TGTGCCAGCAGCTTGACGGGATCACGCACAGATACGCAGTATTTT.

This clone was counted a single time. The V and J genes are TRBV5-5 and TRBJ1-1; perhaps TRBD1 as D (6 bases). The germline CDR1 and CDR2 sequences are SGHKS and YYEKEE (reference sequence). Deletions cut 5 bases from V and 2 bases from J, with 10 bases between. This CDR3 comprises 13 residues. The CDR3 coding sequence is TGTGCCAGCAGAGGACAGCCAAACACTGAAGCTTTCTTT. It translates to CASRGQPNTEAFF. Using reference TRBV5-5 and TRBJ1-1 for the parts outside the CDR3, the full variable domain is DAGVTQSPTHLIKTRGQQVTLRCSPISGHKSVSWYQQVLGQGPQFIFQYYEKEERGRGNFPDRFSARQFPNYSSELNVNALLLGDSALYLCASRGQPNTEAFFGQGTRLTVV.

The J gene is TRBJ1-1, the V gene TRBV5-1, with 7 bases lining up with TRBD1. V was clipped by 5 bases and J by 7 bases; unmatched bases: 5. The CDR3 sequence is 12 residues long. Germline V gene lookup returns CDR1 SGHRS and CDR2 YFSETQ. Here the CDR3 DNA reads TGCGCCAGCAGATATGGACAGGATGAAGCTTTCTTT. Its protein is CASRYGQDEAFF. Looking up the rest from reference TRBV5-1 and TRBJ1-1 gives the full variable domain: KAGVTQTPRYLIKTRGQQVTLSCSPISGHRSVSWYQQTPGQGLQFLFEYFSETQRNKGNFPGRFSGRQFSNSRSEMNVSTLELGDSALYLCASRYGQDEAFFGQGTRLTVV.

This chain connects TRBV6-4 to TRBJ2-1; TRBD2 might be the D (7 bases). Germline CDR1 and CDR2: MRHNA and SNTAGT. This CDR3 spans 16 amino acids. The germline V and J ends were trimmed by 4 bases and 7 bases, with 20 bases remaining between them. The CDR3 region is CASSASGGFAGNEQFF. As DNA, the CDR3 is TGTGCCAGCAGTGCGTCGGGGGGCTTCGCCGGTAATGAGCAGTTCTTC.

About this clone: The same CDR3 also results from other DNA sequences found in this sample. This chain links TRBV29-1 with TRBJ1-1, with D possibly being TRBD1 (5 bases). The V gene lost 6 bases and the J gene lost 5 bases, with 13 bases spanning the gap. Germline assignment: CDR1 SQVTM and CDR2 ANQGSEA. The CDR3 contains 12 residues. This chain's CDR3 is CSVVDGGTEAFF. Here the CDR3 DNA reads TGCAGCGTCGTGGACGGGGGAACTGAAGCTTTCTTT.

The chain couples TRBV18 to TRBJ2-1; no definite D call. Looked up from germline, CDR1 is KGHSH and CDR2 is LQKENI. V lost 2 bases and J lost 2, with 7 bases in between. CDR3 length: 14 amino acids. CDR3 nucleotide sequence: TGTGCCAGCTCACCAGGGGTCCCCTACAATGAGCAGTTCTTC. Protein product: CASSPGVPYNEQFF.

This chain joins TRBV5-4 and TRBJ2-7, with 12 bases lining up with TRBD1. Germline CDR1 is SGHNT and CDR2 is YYREEE (reference sequence). The CDR3 sequence is 16 residues long. V was clipped by 4 bases and J by 5 bases; unmatched bases: 10. In DNA, the CDR3 is TGTGCCAGCAGCACGGGAGGGGACAGGGGGCTCAACGAGCAGTACTTC. Its protein is CASSTGGDRGLNEQYF.

The rearrangement links TRBV6-5 to TRBJ1-1; maybe TRBD1 (5 bases). The ends were cut back, 1 base at V and 3 bases at J, with 9 bases in the middle. The CDR3 has 14 residues. The germline V gene has CDR1 MNHEY and CDR2 SVGAGI. Here the CDR3 DNA reads TGTGCCAGCAGTTACTGGTTGGGGGACACTGAAGCTTTCTTT. It is translated as CASSYWLGDTEAFF.

The rearrangement links TRBV4-1 to TRBJ2-3; D is uncertain. CDR1 is MGHRA, CDR2 YSYEKL, per germline. This CDR3 comprises 13 residues. With 8 bases removed from V and 6 bases from J, the gap between germline ends came to 15 bases. Here the CDR3 reads CASRLRFGDTQYF. Here the CDR3 DNA reads TGCGCCAGCCGACTCCGATTCGGGGATACGCAGTATTTT.

The rearrangement joins TRBV30 to TRBJ1-3, with 8 bases lining up with TRBD1. Germline V lookup: CDR1 GTSNPN, CDR2 SVGIG (reference sequence). The J segment lost 2 bases and the V segment lost 3 bases, leaving 6 bases of the junction unmatched. The CDR3 contains 15 residues. CDR3 sequence reads: CAWRRRDRPGNTIYF. In DNA form, the CDR3 reads TGTGCCTGGAGACGAAGGGACAGGCCTGGAAACACCATATATTTT.

V is TRBV19 and J is TRBJ2-6; D not resolved. Deletions cut 10 bases from V and 0 bases from J, with 10 bases between. Germline lookup yields CDR1 LNHDA and CDR2 SQIVND (reference sequence). This CDR3 spans 14 amino acids. CDR3 region: CATTDGSGANVLTF. Written as DNA, the CDR3 is TGTGCCACCACGGACGGCTCTGGGGCCAACGTCCTGACTTTC.

The rearrangement links TRBV6-6 to TRBJ1-5; maybe TRBD1 (5 bases). CDR1 and CDR2 (germline): MNHNY, SVGAGI (reference sequence). V was clipped by 5 bases and J by 7 bases, with 9 bases between them. CDR3 length equals 12 residues. CDR3 in amino acids: CASSQGPQPQHF. The DNA for the CDR3 is TGTGCCAGCAGTCAGGGACCGCAGCCCCAGCATTTT.

The genes are TRBV11-2 and TRBJ2-7, with D unresolved. Trimming cost V 2 bases and J 6 bases, with 17 bases left between them. From germline, CDR1 is SGHAT and CDR2 FQNNGV. The CDR3 runs to 15 residues. CDR3 sequence (DNA): TGTGCCAGCAGCTTAATTGTTGGGGAAGGGCTCGAGCAGTACTTC. It is translated as CASSLIVGEGLEQYF.

This clone was counted a few times. V is TRBV19 and J is TRBJ1-1; D ambiguous. V was cut by 6 bases and J by 2 bases, with 13 bases left in between. The CDR3 runs to 14 residues. Germline CDR1 LNHDA, CDR2 SQIVND (reference sequence). CDR3 nucleotides: TGTGCCAGTAGGACGCGGGAGGTCAACACTGAAGCTTTCTTT. Amino acids: CASRTREVNTEAFF. Full variable domain (missing parts from reference TRBV19 and TRBJ1-1): DGGITQSPKYLFRKEGQNVTLSCEQNLNHDAMYWYRQDPGQGLRLIYYSQIVNDFQKGDIAEGYSVSREKKESFPLTVTSAQKNPTAFYLCASRTREVNTEAFFGQGTRLTVV.

The chain has TRBV6-6 and TRBJ1-5, with no clear D. The CDR3 covers 15 residues. CDR1 is MNHNY and CDR2 is SVGAGI in the germline V gene (reference sequence). The ends were cut back, 6 bases at V and 0 bases at J, with 12 bases in the middle. CDR3 sequence (DNA): TGTGCCAGCAGCCTCGACACCTTTAGCAATCAGCCCCAGCATTTT. Its protein product is CASSLDTFSNQPQHF.

In its sample, this clone was seen a few times. This sequence joins TRBV6-5 and TRBJ2-6; D call uncertain. V shed 6 bases and J shed 0 bases, with 9 bases lying between them. Germline lookup yields CDR1 MNHEY and CDR2 SVGAGI. This CDR3 is 15 amino acids long. The CDR3, as DNA: TGTGCCAGCAGCCGAACAGACTCTGGGGCCAACGTCCTGACTTTC. The encoded protein is CASSRTDSGANVLTF.